The rows below give T cell receptor beta chains drawn from one sample of a study of shared clonotypes between healthy human individuals. Profiled with immunoSEQ multiplex PCR; TCRdb holds only in-frame clones, not every one. The sample records millions of clones, roughly 95% being singletons. The sample comprised naive CD8+ T cells sorted from blood. These receptors originate from a man aged 18 to 30 in good health. Each CDR3 is given with its conserved first and last residue. A D gene is named only where the DNA matches it firmly. A clone size is listed for some rows: how often the clone was seen (once, few, many), or a class if it is expanded.

abundance,v_gene,j_gene,len,d_gene,CDR3aa
.,TRBV15,TRBJ2-1,16,.,CATSSVVILYYNEQFF
.,TRBV5-4,TRBJ1-1,15,.,CASSLEGTMNTEAFF
.,TRBV4-1,TRBJ2-2,15,.,CASSQEEGEVGELFF
once,TRBV4-1,TRBJ2-7,17,.,CASSQDLGLDLSYEQYF
.,TRBV5-6,TRBJ2-1,15,.,CASSLHGPLFNEQFF
.,TRBV7-9,TRBJ2-7,13,TRBD2,CASSLAGGNEQYF
.,TRBV7-7,TRBJ2-5,13,.,CASSLELQETQYF
.,TRBV30,TRBJ2-5,10,.,CACISRAQYF
.,TRBV4-1,TRBJ2-3,17,.,CASSQEETTYSTDTQYF
.,TRBV6-1,TRBJ1-1,13,.,CASSENRATEAFF
.,TRBV5-8,TRBJ2-5,12,.,CASAAWGETQYF
once,TRBV6-5,TRBJ1-1,14,.,CASSYLGQVTEAFF
.,TRBV6-5,TRBJ2-1,15,.,CASSYLASSYNEQFF
.,TRBV5-4,TRBJ2-3,15,TRBD2,CASSLRGGHADTQYF
.,TRBV19,TRBJ1-1,14,TRBD1,CASSITGGLAEAFF
once,TRBV7-9,TRBJ1-2,15,.,CASSLRGPENYGYTF